The 27 T cell receptor beta chains in this list originate from one sample, sequenced in a study of patients and donors after allogeneic stem cell transplantation. From the RT-PCR reads, TCRdb called clonotypes with MiXCR, one entry per CDR3 protein. The sample carries hundreds of thousands of distinct CDR3 sequences, around 40% recorded once. Source material: blood, either unsorted or a sorted T cell fraction (not recorded which). The origin of the receptors is a human donor who was either an allogeneic HSCT recipient or a stem cell or donor lymphocyte infusion donor (not recorded which). It is not recorded whose cells these are; they may come from a transplant donor.

Written as DNA, the CDR3 is TGCAGTGCTAGAGAGCTGGGGGCGCGGTACAATGAGCAGTTCTTC. It is translated as CSARELGARYNEQFF. This chain connects TRBV20-1 to TRBJ2-1; tentatively, D is TRBD1 (6 bases). The germline CDR1 and CDR2 sequences are DFQATT and SNEGSKA (reference sequence). The CDR3 length is 15 residues. Trimming stripped 0 bases from V and 4 bases from J, with 13 bases between.

The chain uses TRBV7-6 and TRBJ1-2, with D possibly matching TRBD1 (5 bases). Per germline, CDR1 SGHVS and CDR2 FNYEAQ. Between the trimmed V and J ends, which lost 5 bases and 7 bases, there was a span of 14 bases. This CDR3 contains 13 residues. CDR3 nucleotide sequence: TGTGCCAGCAGCCCGACAGCAGATGTTGGCTACACCTTC. Translating it yields CASSPTADVGYTF.

This clonotype was picked up a small number of times. V gene TRBV5-6 combines with J gene TRBJ1-4; D is perhaps TRBD1 (5 bases). V dropped 4 bases and J dropped 8 bases, with 15 bases sitting between them. The CDR3 has 14 amino acids. From germline, CDR1 is SGHDT and CDR2 YYEEEE. CDR3 in amino acids: CASSAGPSLEKLFF. In nucleotides, the CDR3 is TGTGCCAGCAGCGCGGGGCCCTCTCTGGAAAAACTGTTTTTT.

This clonotype was detected a few times. The chain recombines TRBV5-1 with TRBJ1-2; D gene ambiguous. V was trimmed by 0 bases and J by 2 bases, leaving 14 bases between them. CDR1 and CDR2 from the germline V gene are SGHRS and YFSETQ. The CDR3 covers 16 residues. CDR3 bases: TGCGCCAGCAGCTTGGAGGCGACACCTACAAACTATGGCTACACCTTC. Translated, it gives CASSLEATPTNYGYTF.

The gene calls are TRBV7-2 and TRBJ1-5; no clear D. This CDR3 spans 16 amino acids. V dropped 0 bases and J dropped 0 bases, with 9 bases sitting between them. CDR1 is SGHTA, CDR2 FQGNSA, per germline. CDR3 in DNA: TGTGCCAGCAGCTTAGCCTCTCCTTATAGCAATCAGCCCCAGCATTTT. Amino acid sequence: CASSLASPYSNQPQHF. The whole variable domain, filled in from reference TRBV7-2 and TRBJ1-5, reads GAGVSQSPSNKVTEKGKDVELRCDPISGHTALYWYRQSLGQGLEFLIYFQGNSAPDKSGLPSDRFSAERTGGSVSTLTIQRTQQEDSAVYLCASSLASPYSNQPQHFGDGTRLSIL.

The V and J genes are TRBV7-9 and TRBJ1-2; D is unclear. CDR3 length equals 15 residues. Germline-derived CDR1 and CDR2 are SEHNR and FQNEAQ (reference sequence). V lost 1 base, J lost 1 base, and 10 bases lay in between. As DNA, the CDR3 is TGTGCCAGCAGCTTAGAGCCTAGGGTTAACTATGGCTACACCTTC. This encodes CASSLEPRVNYGYTF. The variable domain in full, with the rest retrieved from reference TRBV7-9 and TRBJ1-2, is DTGVSQNPRHKITKRGQNVTFRCDPISEHNRLYWYRQTLGQGPEFLTYFQNEAQLEKSRLLSDRFSAERPKGSFSTLEIQRTEQGDSAMYLCASSLEPRVNYGYTFGSGTRLTVV.

V is TRBV5-1 and J is TRBJ1-1; no clear D. Trimming removed 0 bases from V and 4 bases from J, with 19 bases in between. The CDR3 is made up of 17 amino acids. Germline V lookup: CDR1 SGHRS, CDR2 YFSETQ. In DNA form, the CDR3 reads TGCGCCAGCAGCTTGGAGAAGGGAACGTCAGTCAGCACTGAAGCTTTCTTT. This encodes CASSLEKGTSVSTEAFF.

The genes are TRBV25-1 and TRBJ2-7; D possibly corresponds to TRBD1 (6 bases). Trimming pared 2 bases from V and 4 bases from J, leaving 15 bases between. The CDR3 extends over 15 amino acids. Per the germline V gene, CDR1 is MGHDK and CDR2 is SYGVNS. CDR3 nucleotide sequence: TGTGCCAGCAGTGAAGGTACAGGGATAATTTACGAGCAGTACTTC. It specifies CASSEGTGIIYEQYF.

In nucleotides, the CDR3 is TGTGCCACCAGCCAAGAGGCCCTAGCAACAGATACGCAGTATTTT. Amino acid sequence: CATSQEALATDTQYF. The V call is TRBV15, the J call TRBJ2-3, with a weak D call TRBD2 (5 bases). From germline, CDR1 is LNHNV and CDR2 YYDKDF (reference sequence). Trimming stripped 5 bases from V and 3 bases from J, with 15 bases between. CDR3 length: 15 amino acids.

V and J are TRBV11-1 and TRBJ2-5, with TRBD2 as a possible D gene (5 bases). Germline CDR1 reads SGHAT; CDR2 reads FQDESV (reference sequence). V was shortened by 5 bases and J by 1 base, with 14 bases between the two germline ends. This CDR3 is built from 15 residues. DNA of the CDR3: TGTGCCAGCAGCCCAGAGGGCAGGAGCCAAGAGACCCAGTACTTC. Translated: CASSPEGRSQETQYF.

This sequence joins TRBV7-8 and TRBJ1-3, with no clear D. The CDR3 extends over 17 amino acids. Trimming pared 5 bases from V and 3 bases from J, leaving 20 bases between. Germline CDR1 and CDR2: SGHVS and FQNEAQ. As DNA, the CDR3 is TGTGCCAGCAGCCCGAAGGGCCAGCCCCTTGGTGGAAACACCATATATTTT. This translates into CASSPKGQPLGGNTIYF.

The chain employs TRBV5-1 and TRBJ2-7; D is possibly TRBD2 (6 bases). V was clipped by 0 bases and J by 3 bases, with 13 bases between them. CDR3 length: 15 amino acids. Germline V CDR1 and CDR2: SGHRS, YFSETQ. The CDR3 protein is CASSLAQEGYYEQYF. For the CDR3, the DNA is TGCGCCAGCAGCTTGGCTCAGGAGGGCTACTACGAGCAGTACTTC. The full variable domain, its missing parts supplied by reference TRBV5-1 and TRBJ2-7, is KAGVTQTPRYLIKTRGQQVTLSCSPISGHRSVSWYQQTPGQGLQFLFEYFSETQRNKGNFPGRFSGRQFSNSRSEMNVSTLELGDSALYLCASSLAQEGYYEQYFGPGTRLTVT.

The chain carries TRBV28 and TRBJ1-1, with D perhaps TRBD1 (6 bases). Germline V gives CDR1 MDHEN, CDR2 SYDVKM. The CDR3 contains 16 residues. Deletions cut 3 bases from V and 2 bases from J, with 16 bases between. The CDR3 sequence: CASSFTPDSLNTEAFF. CDR3 bases: TGTGCCAGCAGTTTTACCCCGGACAGCCTAAACACTGAAGCTTTCTTT.

The V call is TRBV7-2, the J call TRBJ1-6; D is ambiguous. CDR3 size: 15 residues. Germline V gene data show CDR1 as SGHTA and CDR2 as FQGNSA. V shed 0 bases and J shed 4 bases, with 7 bases lying between them. In DNA, the CDR3 is TGTGCCAGCAGCTTAGCCCAGAATTATAATTCACCCCTCCACTTT. Translated: CASSLAQNYNSPLHF.

V usage is TRBV10-1 and J usage is TRBJ2-3, with D perhaps TRBD2 (6 bases). Germline V gene sequence: CDR1 WNHNN, CDR2 SYGVQD (reference sequence). The CDR3 covers 15 residues. Trimming took off 0 bases at V and 4 bases at J, with 11 bases between the two ends. This chain's CDR3 is CASSESFSGADTQYF. CDR3 in DNA: TGCGCCAGCAGTGAGTCGTTTAGCGGCGCAGATACGCAGTATTTT.

The CDR3 DNA reads TGCGCCAGCAGCTTGGAAGAGGGCAGAGCCGATAAGACCCAGTACTTC. Amino acid sequence: CASSLEEGRADKTQYF. This rearrangement joins TRBV5-1 to TRBJ2-5; the D gene is possibly TRBD2 (5 bases). CDR1 and CDR2 from the germline V gene are SGHRS and YFSETQ. The CDR3 is made up of 16 amino acids. V lost 0 bases and J 6 bases, leaving 18 bases between the germline ends.

V is TRBV5-1 and J is TRBJ2-5; perhaps TRBD2 as D (6 bases). The germline V and J ends were trimmed by 4 bases and 4 bases, with 11 bases remaining between them. CDR3 length: 13 residues. Germline loops: CDR1 SGHRS, CDR2 YFSETQ. The CDR3 region is CASSRLGRETQYF. CDR3 nucleotides: TGCGCCAGCAGCCGACTAGGGCGAGAGACCCAGTACTTC.

This clonotype was observed once. This chain connects TRBV24-1 to TRBJ2-1; the match to TRBD1 covers 9 bases. This CDR3 spans 15 amino acids. Germline V gene sequence: CDR1 KGHDR, CDR2 SFDVKD. V lost 3 bases, J lost 4 bases, and 3 bases stayed unmatched. The CDR3 loop is CATSDGGTGYNEQFF. CDR3 coding DNA: TGTGCCACCAGTGATGGGGGGACAGGGTACAATGAGCAGTTCTTC.

This clonotype was seen more than once but under ten times. The gene calls are TRBV7-8 and TRBJ1-2, with TRBD1 matching 7 bases. The V gene's germline CDR1 is SGHVS and CDR2 FQNEAQ. The CDR3 runs 14 residues. V was clipped by 2 bases and J by 11 bases; unmatched bases: 11. CDR3 DNA sequence: TGTGCCAGCAGCTTACGGTCGGACAGGAGTGGATACACCTTC. It specifies CASSLRSDRSGYTF.

J is TRBJ2-5 and V is TRBV9, with a tentative D call TRBD2 (6 bases). CDR3 length: 13 amino acids. V was shortened by 1 base and J by 5 bases, with 9 bases between the two germline ends. Looked up from germline, CDR1 is SGDLS and CDR2 is YYNGEE. The CDR3 DNA reads as TGTGCCAGCAGCGTACGGGGGATGGAGACCCAGTACTTC. The encoded protein is CASSVRGMETQYF.

V and J are TRBV28 and TRBJ1-5; D gene unclear. Germline CDR1 reads MDHEN; CDR2 reads SYDVKM. The CDR3 is 11 residues long. V was shortened by 7 bases and J by 3 bases, with 4 bases between the two germline ends. The CDR3 spells CASTNNQPQHF. DNA for the CDR3: TGTGCCAGCACTAACAATCAGCCCCAGCATTTT.

There are a few counts of this clonotype. This rearrangement joins TRBV9 to TRBJ1-2; 7 nucleotides agree with TRBD1. After removal of 4 bases from V and 5 bases from J, the junction contained 17 bases not matched to a gene. Germline V lookup: CDR1 SGDLS, CDR2 YYNGEE. This CDR3 has 17 amino acids. The CDR3 reads CASSLHRTGTLSYGYTF. CDR3 nucleotide sequence: TGTGCCAGCAGCCTACACCGGACAGGCACCTTATCATATGGCTACACCTTC.

V and J are TRBV5-1 and TRBJ2-2, with 7 bases aligning to TRBD2. The CDR3 extends over 16 amino acids. Trimming took 7 bases from V and 5 from J; bases not matched to a gene: 14. Germline V lookup: CDR1 SGHRS, CDR2 YFSETQ. The CDR3 DNA sequence: TGCGCCAGCCGATCCGAGAGGACTAGAGGGACCGGGGAGCTGTTTTTT. Its translation: CASRSERTRGTGELFF.

This clonotype came up a few times. The chain couples TRBV7-8 to TRBJ2-5; TRBD1 matches at 8 bases. This CDR3 contains 16 residues. J gave up 3 bases and V 1 base, and 7 bases lay outside the gene matches. CDR1 is SGHVS and CDR2 is FQNEAQ in the germline V gene. CDR3 DNA sequence: TGTGCCAGCAGCTTAGTTTACCGGACAGGGAAAGAGACCCAGTACTTC. Translating gives CASSLVYRTGKETQYF.

In this sample, this clonotype turned up a few times. The chain uses TRBV29-1 and TRBJ2-3; D is undetermined. CDR1 SQVTM and CDR2 ANQGSEA come from the germline V gene. The CDR3 has 13 amino acids. The V gene lost 6 bases and the J gene lost 6 bases, with 16 bases spanning the gap. The chain's CDR3 is CSVALSTPDTQYF. The DNA for the CDR3 is TGCAGCGTGGCCCTCTCGACCCCCGATACGCAGTATTTT.

This clonotype was picked up a small number of times. This rearrangement joins TRBV5-6 to TRBJ1-5; D ambiguous. V gave up 0 bases and J gave up 8 bases, with 9 bases separating them. This CDR3 spans 13 amino acids. Looked up from germline, CDR1 is SGHDT and CDR2 is YYEEEE. The CDR3 reads CASSLGHGEPQHF. In DNA, the CDR3 is TGTGCCAGCAGCTTGGGACATGGCGAGCCCCAGCATTTT.

The J gene is TRBJ1-1, the V gene TRBV12-3 or TRBV12-4; 7 nucleotides agree with TRBD1. V lost 6 bases to trimming and J lost 6 bases; unmatched junction nucleotides: 7. The length of the CDR3 is 13 residues. The CDR3, as DNA: TGTGCCAGCAGCCCCGGACAGGTTGCTGAAGCTTTCTTT. Translated: CASSPGQVAEAFF.